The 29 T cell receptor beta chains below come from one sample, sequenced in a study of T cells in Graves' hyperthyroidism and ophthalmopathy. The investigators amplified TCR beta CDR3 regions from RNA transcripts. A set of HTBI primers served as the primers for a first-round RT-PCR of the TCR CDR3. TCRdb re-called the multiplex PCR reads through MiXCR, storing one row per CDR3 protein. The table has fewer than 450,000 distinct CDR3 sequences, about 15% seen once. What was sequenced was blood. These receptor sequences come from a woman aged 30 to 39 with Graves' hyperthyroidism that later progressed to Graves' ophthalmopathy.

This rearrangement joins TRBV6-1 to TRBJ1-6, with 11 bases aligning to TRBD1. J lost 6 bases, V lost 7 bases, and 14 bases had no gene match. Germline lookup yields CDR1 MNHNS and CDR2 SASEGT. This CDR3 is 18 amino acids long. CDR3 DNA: TGTGCCAGCAATGCAAGGGGGGGGACAGGGGGTGTTAATTCACCCCTCCACTTT. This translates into CASNARGGTGGVNSPLHF.

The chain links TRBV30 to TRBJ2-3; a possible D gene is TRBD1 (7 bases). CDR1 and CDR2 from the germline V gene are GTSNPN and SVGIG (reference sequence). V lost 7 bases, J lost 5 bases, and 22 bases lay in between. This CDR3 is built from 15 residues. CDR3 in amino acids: CALTRGGGVLDTQYF. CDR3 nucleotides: TGTGCCTTGACCCGAGGAGGGGGCGTTTTAGATACGCAGTATTTT.

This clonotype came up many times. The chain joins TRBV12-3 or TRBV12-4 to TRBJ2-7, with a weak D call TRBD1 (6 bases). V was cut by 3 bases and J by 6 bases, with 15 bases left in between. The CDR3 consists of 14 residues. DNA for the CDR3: TGTGCCAGCAGTTTGCAGGGGAATTCGGGCGAGCAGTACTTC. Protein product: CASSLQGNSGEQYF.

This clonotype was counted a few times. CDR3 region: CASGLHTNTGELFF. CDR3 DNA sequence: TGTGCCAGCGGTTTACATACGAACACCGGGGAGCTGTTTTTT. The chain carries TRBV9 and TRBJ2-2; D remains ambiguous. In germline, CDR1 is SGDLS, CDR2 YYNGEE. This CDR3 is 14 amino acids long. Trimming took 7 bases from V and 0 from J, leaving 10 bases between them.

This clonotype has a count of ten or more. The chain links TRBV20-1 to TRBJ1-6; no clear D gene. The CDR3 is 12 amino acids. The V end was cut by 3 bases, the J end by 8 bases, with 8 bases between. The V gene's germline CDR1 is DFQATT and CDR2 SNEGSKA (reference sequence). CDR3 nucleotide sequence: TGCAGTGCTAGGGCCACCGATTCACCCCTCCACTTT. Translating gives CSARATDSPLHF.

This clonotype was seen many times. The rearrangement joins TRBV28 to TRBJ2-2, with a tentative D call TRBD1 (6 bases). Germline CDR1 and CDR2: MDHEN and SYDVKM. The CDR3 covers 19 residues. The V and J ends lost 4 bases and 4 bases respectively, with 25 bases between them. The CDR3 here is CASSSLSGNREVGTGELFF. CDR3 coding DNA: TGTGCCAGCAGTTCCCTCTCGGGTAACAGGGAAGTAGGCACCGGGGAGCTGTTTTTT.

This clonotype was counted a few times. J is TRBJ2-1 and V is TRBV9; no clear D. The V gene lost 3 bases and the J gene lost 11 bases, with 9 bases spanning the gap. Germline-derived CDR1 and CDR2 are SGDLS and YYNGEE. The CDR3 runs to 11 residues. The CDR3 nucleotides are TGTGCCAGCAGCGACTACTCGAAGCAGTTCTTC. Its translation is CASSDYSKQFF.

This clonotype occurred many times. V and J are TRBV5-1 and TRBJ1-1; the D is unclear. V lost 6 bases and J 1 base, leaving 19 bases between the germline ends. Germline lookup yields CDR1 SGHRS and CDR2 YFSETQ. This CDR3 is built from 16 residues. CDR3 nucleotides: TGCGCCAGCAACAATCTCGTCGCCGGAAAGAACACTGAAGCTTTCTTT. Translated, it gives CASNNLVAGKNTEAFF. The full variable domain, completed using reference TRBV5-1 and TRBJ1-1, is KAGVTQTPRYLIKTRGQQVTLSCSPISGHRSVSWYQQTPGQGLQFLFEYFSETQRNKGNFPGRFSGRQFSNSRSEMNVSTLELGDSALYLCASNNLVAGKNTEAFFGQGTRLTVV.

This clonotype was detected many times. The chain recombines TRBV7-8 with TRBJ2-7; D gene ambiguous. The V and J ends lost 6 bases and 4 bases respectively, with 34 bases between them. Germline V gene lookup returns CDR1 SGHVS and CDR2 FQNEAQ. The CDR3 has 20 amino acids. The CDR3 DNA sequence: TGTGCCAGCAGTCCAGAGCGAGGTGGCCCGAATTTTAGGGCCTCGTACGAGCAGTACTTC. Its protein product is CASSPERGGPNFRASYEQYF.

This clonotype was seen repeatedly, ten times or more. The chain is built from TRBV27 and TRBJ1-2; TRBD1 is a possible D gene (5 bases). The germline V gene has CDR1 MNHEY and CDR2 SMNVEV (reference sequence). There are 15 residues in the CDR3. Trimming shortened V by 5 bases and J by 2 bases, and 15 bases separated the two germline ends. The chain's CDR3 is CASSPRDSLNYGYTF. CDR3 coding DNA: TGTGCCAGCAGTCCTAGGGACTCACTAAACTATGGCTACACCTTC.

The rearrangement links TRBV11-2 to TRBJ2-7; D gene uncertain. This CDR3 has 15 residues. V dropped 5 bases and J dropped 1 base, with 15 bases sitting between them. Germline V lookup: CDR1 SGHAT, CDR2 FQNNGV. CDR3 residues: CASSGRIGMSYEQYF. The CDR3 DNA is TGTGCCAGCAGCGGTAGAATTGGGATGTCCTACGAGCAGTACTTC. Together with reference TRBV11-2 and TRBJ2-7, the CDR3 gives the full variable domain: EAGVAQSPRYKIIEKRQSVAFWCNPISGHATLYWYQQILGQGPKLLIQFQNNGVVDDSQLPKDRFSAERLKGVDSTLKIQPAKLEDSAVYLCASSGRIGMSYEQYFGPGTRLTVT.

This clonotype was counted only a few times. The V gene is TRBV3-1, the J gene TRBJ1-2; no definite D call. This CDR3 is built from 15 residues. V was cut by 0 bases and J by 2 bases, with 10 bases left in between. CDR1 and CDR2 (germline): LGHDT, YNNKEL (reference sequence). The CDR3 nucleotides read TGTGCCAGCAGCCAAGAGCGGGGATTCAACTATGGCTACACCTTC. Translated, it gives CASSQERGFNYGYTF.

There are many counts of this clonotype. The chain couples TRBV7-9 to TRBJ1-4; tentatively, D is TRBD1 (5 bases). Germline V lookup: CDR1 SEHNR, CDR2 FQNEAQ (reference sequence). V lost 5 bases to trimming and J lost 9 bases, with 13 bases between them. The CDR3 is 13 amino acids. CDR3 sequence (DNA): TGTGCCAGCAGCCGAGACAGTTCTCAAAAACTGTTTTTT. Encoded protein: CASSRDSSQKLFF.

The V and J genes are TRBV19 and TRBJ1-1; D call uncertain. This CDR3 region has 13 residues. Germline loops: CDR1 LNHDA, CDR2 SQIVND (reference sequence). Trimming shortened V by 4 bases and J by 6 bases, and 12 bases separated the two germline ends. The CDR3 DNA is TGTGCCAGTAGTAGGGGAGAAAACGCTGAAGCTTTCTTT. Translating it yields CASSRGENAEAFF.

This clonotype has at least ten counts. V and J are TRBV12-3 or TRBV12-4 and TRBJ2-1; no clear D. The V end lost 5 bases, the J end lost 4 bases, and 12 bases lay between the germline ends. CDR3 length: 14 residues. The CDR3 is CASSLRTDYNEQFF. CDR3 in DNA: TGTGCCAGCAGTCTCAGGACGGATTACAATGAGCAGTTCTTC.

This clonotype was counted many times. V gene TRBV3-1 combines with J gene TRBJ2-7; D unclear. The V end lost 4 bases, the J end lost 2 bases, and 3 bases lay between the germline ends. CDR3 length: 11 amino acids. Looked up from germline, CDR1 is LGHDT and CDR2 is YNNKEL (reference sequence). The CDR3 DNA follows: TGTGCCAGCAGCCCCGCCTACGAGCAGTACTTC. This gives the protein CASSPAYEQYF.

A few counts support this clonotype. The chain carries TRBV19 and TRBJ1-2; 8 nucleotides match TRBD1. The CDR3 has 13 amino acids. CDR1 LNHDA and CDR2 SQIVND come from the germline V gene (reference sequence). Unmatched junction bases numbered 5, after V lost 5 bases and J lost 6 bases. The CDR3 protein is CASSPTGANGYTF. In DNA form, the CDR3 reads TGTGCCAGTAGTCCGACAGGGGCCAATGGCTACACCTTC.

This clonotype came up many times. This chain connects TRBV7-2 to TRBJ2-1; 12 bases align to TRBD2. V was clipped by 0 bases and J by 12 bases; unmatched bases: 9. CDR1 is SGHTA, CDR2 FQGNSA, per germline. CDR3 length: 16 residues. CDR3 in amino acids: CASSLAGASGGAMQFF. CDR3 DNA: TGTGCCAGCAGCTTAGCGGGGGCTAGCGGGGGGGCTATGCAGTTCTTC.

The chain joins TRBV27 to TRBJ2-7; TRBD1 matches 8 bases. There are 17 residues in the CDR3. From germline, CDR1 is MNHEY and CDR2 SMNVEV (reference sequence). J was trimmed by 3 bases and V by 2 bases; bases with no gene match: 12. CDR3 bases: TGTGCCAGCAGTTTAGGCTTAGACAGGGGACTCCTCTACGAGCAGTACTTC. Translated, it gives CASSLGLDRGLLYEQYF.

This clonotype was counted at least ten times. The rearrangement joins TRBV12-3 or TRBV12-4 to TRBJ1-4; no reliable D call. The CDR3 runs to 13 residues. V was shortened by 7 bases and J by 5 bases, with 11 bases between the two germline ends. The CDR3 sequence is CASNIRENEKLFF. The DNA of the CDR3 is TGTGCCAGCAACATTCGAGAGAATGAAAAACTGTTTTTT.

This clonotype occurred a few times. CDR3 nucleotide sequence: TGCAGTGCTAGGCGGGAGGGCTACGAGCAGTACTTC. This translates into CSARREGYEQYF. The genes are TRBV20-1 and TRBJ2-7, with 9 bases matching TRBD2. The CDR3 covers 12 residues. The V gene's germline CDR1 is DFQATT and CDR2 SNEGSKA (reference sequence). V trimming: 3 bases; J trimming: 3 bases; junction bases outside the gene matches: 0.

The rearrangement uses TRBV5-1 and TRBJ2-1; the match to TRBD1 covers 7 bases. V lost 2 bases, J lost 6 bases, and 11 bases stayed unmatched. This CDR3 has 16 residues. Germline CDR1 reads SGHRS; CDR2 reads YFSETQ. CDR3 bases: TGCGCCAGCAGCTTTACTACAGGGGTGGTGTCCAATGAGCAGTTCTTC. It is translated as CASSFTTGVVSNEQFF. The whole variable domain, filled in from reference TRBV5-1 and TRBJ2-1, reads KAGVTQTPRYLIKTRGQQVTLSCSPISGHRSVSWYQQTPGQGLQFLFEYFSETQRNKGNFPGRFSGRQFSNSRSEMNVSTLELGDSALYLCASSFTTGVVSNEQFFGPGTRLTVL.

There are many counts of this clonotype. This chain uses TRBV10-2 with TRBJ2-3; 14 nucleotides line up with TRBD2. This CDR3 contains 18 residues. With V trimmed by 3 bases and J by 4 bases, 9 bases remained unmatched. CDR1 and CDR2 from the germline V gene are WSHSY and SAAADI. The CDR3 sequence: CASSDPETSGGASDTQYF. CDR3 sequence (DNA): TGCGCCAGCAGTGACCCCGAGACTAGCGGGGGGGCATCAGATACGCAGTATTTT.

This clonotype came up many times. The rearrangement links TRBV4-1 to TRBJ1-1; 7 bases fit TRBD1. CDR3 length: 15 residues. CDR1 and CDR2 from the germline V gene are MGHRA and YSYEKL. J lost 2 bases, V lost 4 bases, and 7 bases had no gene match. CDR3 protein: CASSRQTGSNTEAFF. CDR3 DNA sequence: TGCGCCAGCAGCCGACAGACAGGGTCAAACACTGAAGCTTTCTTT.

In DNA form, the CDR3 reads TGTGCCAGCAGCTTAGATATGGAGACCCAGTACTTC. It yields the protein CASSLDMETQYF. The genes are TRBV7-9 and TRBJ2-5; D is unclear. Germline values: CDR1 SEHNR, CDR2 FQNEAQ (reference sequence). Trimming stripped 1 base from V and 5 bases from J, with 5 bases between. This CDR3 is built from 12 residues.

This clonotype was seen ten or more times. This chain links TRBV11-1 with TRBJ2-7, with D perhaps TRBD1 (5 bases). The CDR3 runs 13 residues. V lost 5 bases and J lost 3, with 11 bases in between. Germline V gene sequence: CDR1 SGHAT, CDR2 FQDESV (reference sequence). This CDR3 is CASSRQRGYEQYF. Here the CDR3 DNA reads TGTGCCAGCAGCCGACAGAGAGGCTACGAGCAGTACTTC. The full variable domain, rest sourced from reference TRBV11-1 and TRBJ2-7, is EAEVAQSPRYKITEKSQAVAFWCDPISGHATLYWYRQILGQGPELLVQFQDESVVDDSQLPKDRFSAERLKGVDSTLKIQPAELGDSAMYLCASSRQRGYEQYFGPGTRLTVT.

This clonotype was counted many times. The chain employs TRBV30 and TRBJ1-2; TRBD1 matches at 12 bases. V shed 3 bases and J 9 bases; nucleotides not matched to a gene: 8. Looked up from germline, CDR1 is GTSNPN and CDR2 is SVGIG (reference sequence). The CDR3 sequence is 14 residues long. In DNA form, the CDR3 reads TGTGCCTGGAGCGCCGGGACAGGGGGCAATCGCTACACCTTC. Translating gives CAWSAGTGGNRYTF.

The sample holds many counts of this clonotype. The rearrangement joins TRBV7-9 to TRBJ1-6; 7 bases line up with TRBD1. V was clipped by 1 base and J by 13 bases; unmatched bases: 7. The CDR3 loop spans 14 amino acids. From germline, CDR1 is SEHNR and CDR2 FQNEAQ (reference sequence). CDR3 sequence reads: CASSLDLQGSPLHF. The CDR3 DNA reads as TGTGCCAGCAGCTTAGACCTACAGGGGTCCCCCCTCCACTTT.

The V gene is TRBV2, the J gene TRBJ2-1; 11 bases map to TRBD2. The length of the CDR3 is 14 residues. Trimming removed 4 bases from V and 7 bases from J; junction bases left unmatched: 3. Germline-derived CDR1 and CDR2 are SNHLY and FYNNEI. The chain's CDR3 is CASSGSSGRNEQFF. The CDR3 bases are TGTGCCAGCAGTGGGTCTAGCGGGAGGAATGAGCAGTTCTTC.